This entry is about one TCR beta chain. The CDR3 loop spans 13 amino acids. V was trimmed by 6 bases and J by 6 bases, leaving 11 bases between them. A quantity of about 0.5 to 1 ug RNA underwent reverse transcription using random hexamers. Coverage of TCR beta CDR3 amplification by immunoSEQ multiplex PCR extended to 54 Vbeta and 13 Jbeta. TCRdb fed the immunoSEQ multiplex PCR reads into MiXCR, producing one record per CDR3 protein. The table includes 140,000 or so distinct CDR3 sequences, approximately 93% detected once. These data originate in a study of CD8 T cells in Susac syndrome. The TCR comes from a human donor in good health. Material for sequencing was CD4+ T cells from PBMCs. The rearrangement links TRBV12-3 or TRBV12-4 to TRBJ2-2, with no clear D. CDR3 DNA sequence: TGTGCCAGCAGAGCAAAACGCCCCGGGGAGCTGTTTTTT. Protein product: CASRAKRPGELFF.